This T cell receptor beta chain was retrieved from a study of T-cell memory formation after mild COVID-19. In its sample, this clonotype was seen a few times. Germline V gene lookup returns CDR1 SGHRS and CDR2 YFSETQ. V lost 6 bases, J lost 1 base, and 12 bases lay in between. The CDR3 covers 14 residues. TCRdb recomputed calls from the 5' RACE reads with MiXCR, one row per CDR3 protein. The repertoire has 350,000 to 450,000 distinct CDR3 sequences, over 25% of them found once; the top ten carry about 13%. The V call is TRBV5-1, the J call TRBJ2-3; D possibly corresponds to TRBD1 (6 bases). The TCR originated in an adult woman who had mild COVID-19 (a few samples of this study predate the infection). Cell type and time point are not known. Input material: PBMCs or a T cell subset sorted from them (not recorded which). The CDR3 nucleotides read TGCGCCAGCAAAGAGACAGGAGGCACAGATACGCAGTATTTT. Its translation: CASKETGGTDTQYF. The variable domain in full, with the rest retrieved from reference TRBV5-1 and TRBJ2-3, is KAGVTQTPRYLIKTRGQQVTLSCSPISGHRSVSWYQQTPGQGLQFLFEYFSETQRNKGNFPGRFSGRQFSNSRSEMNVSTLELGDSALYLCASKETGGTDTQYFGPGTRLTVL.